This T cell receptor (beta chain) was obtained from a study of T cell responses to AZD1222 COVID-19 vaccine. A remark on this clone: As yet, its antigen is unknown.

Study-level points and caveats: Two AZD1222 administrations were followed by greater Spike-specific TCR breadth and depth. Nearly half of spike-specific TCRs reportedly target unmutated variant regions.

Clones were sequenced by immunoSEQ multiplex PCR, and TCRdb holds only the in-frame ones, with some missing. Found here are more than 95,000 clones, 80% to 90% of them singletons; the top ten hold around 9%. V was cut by 2 bases and J by 8 bases, with 16 bases left in between. Germline V CDR1 and CDR2: MNHNY, SVGAGI (reference sequence). CDR3 length: 16 residues. This sample comprised peripheral blood, obtained on day 0 of AZD1222 vaccination. The source is an adult in good health. V is TRBV6-6 and J is TRBJ1-6; a possible D gene is TRBD1 (5 bases). The CDR3 reads CASSYERDPRYSPLHF. The CDR3 DNA follows: TGTGCCAGCAGTTACGAGAGGGACCCCCGATATTCACCCCTCCACTTT.